This T cell receptor beta chain came from a study of shared clonotypes between healthy human individuals (dated by TCRdb to 2019 to 2021). About the investigation overall: The cohort included a few men and two women between 18 and 49 years of age. Libraries were prepared and TCR repertoires were sequenced by different laboratories using diverse techniques, in order to increase sequencing depth and limit assay-specific biases. For each donor, three plates each were used for CD4 naive and CD4 memory, two plates were used for CD8 naive, and one plate was used for CD8 memory. Blood TCR repertoires of five healthy adults were deeply sequenced to estimate repertoire size and the extent of clonotype sharing between individuals. Between about 0.85 and 10 billion PBMCs per donor were obtained by leukapheresis.

The full study reports these points: Even with the large sequencing depth, rarefaction of the sorted-subset datasets indicated that sequencing was incomplete. Roughly 5% of naive CD4, more than 3% of naive CD8, 2.3% of memory CD4, and around 0.42% of memory CD8 clonotypes were shared across several donors. The genetic and exposure-history diversity represented was limited by the small number of donors. Pairwise subsampling indicated that sequencing depth was expected to affect the degree of clonotype sharing among donors. Compared with non-shared clonotypes, the clonotypes found in all four sorted-subset donors had higher generation probabilities. Naive subsets generally had larger estimated clonotype richness than memory subsets did. Only blood was sampled, and tissue TCR repertoires likely differ from those in blood.

The CDR3 runs 13 residues from the cysteine to the phenylalanine. The sequence is cut down to CDR3 DNA, 39 bases in frame from base 1. Via the germline V gene (reference sequence), CDR1 is SGHAT and CDR2 FQDESV. The germline ends are 7 bases apart after V is trimmed by 4 bases and J by 2 bases. Donors were healthy HIV-negative adults with no recently reported acute infections or vaccinations. Every donor was a Caucasian adult residing in Nashville, Tennessee, USA. CD4+ T cells were enriched by magnetic negative selection; naive cells were then positively selected on CD45RA, and the negative fraction formed the memory subset. After blood collection by leukapheresis, PBMCs were isolated using Ficoll-Histopaque density gradient centrifugation and then cryopreserved in the vapor phase of liquid nitrogen. Analytical flow cytometry was used to check the purity and quantity of each magnetically sorted T cell population. Genomic DNA was isolated from every sorted fraction and measured by UV absorbance on a Nanodrop 2000c.

Using the deep immunoSEQ assay, TCR CDR3 regions were amplified from genomic DNA by multiplex PCR. For each cell subset, the extracted genomic DNA was distributed evenly across all wells of several immunoSEQ 96-well plates, and each plate served as one replicate. For sorted subsets, each replicate PCR was loaded with 200 to 250 ng genomic DNA, equivalent to about 30,000 T cell genomes. The purified libraries were quantified using a Qubit 3.0 fluorometer, sized with a Bioanalyzer 2100, and then quantified again using the KAPA Library Quantification kit. A separate single-read 150-cycle Illumina NextSeq 550 flow cell was used to sequence each immunoSEQ 96-well plate. The authors' analysis ran thus. The immunoSEQ output contained only junctional sequences without quality scores, so filtering could not match that applied to full-length reads. Sequences were annotated with PyIR, a Python wrapper for IgBLAST v1.9, and V/J genes and CDR3 were assigned using IMGT germline references. Reads with weak V/J assignments (E-value above 1e-6), missing CDR3, stop codons, out-of-frame junctions, or ambiguous translated residues were removed. V3J clonotypes were defined as sequences sharing the same inferred V gene, J gene, and CDR3 amino acid sequence. To compute the percentage overlap between repertoires, the number of shared unique clonotypes was divided by the size of the smaller repertoire. Richness of each repertoire was evaluated using RTK rarefaction, the Chao1 estimator, and Recon v2.1 estimates of unobserved clonotypes. Generation probabilities for all TCRbeta clonotypes obtained by the gDNA method from a few donors were computed using OLGA. This is the immuneACCESS table as TCRdb keeps it, with only in-frame sequences that have V and J called. A part of the clones is gone; compared with another copy, unresolved V genes explain less than half, and the rest is unexplained. That table furnishes V, J and clone size, whereas the DNA furnished D and trimming. For this sample the table gives 1,100,000 or so clones, of which around 78% were detected only once. 0.5% to 0.6% of the sample is in the top ten clones.

This clone was seen more than once but under ten times. Its specific antigen is unknown. The input lacks base qualities; no much larger clone sits a single base away. This TCR was recovered from a man younger than 30 in good health. Some clones in this sample may be carry-over from other donors' samples. The chain joins TRBV11-1 to TRBJ2-3, with an unclear D gene assignment. The source material was memory CD4+ T cells from PBMCs. The cell subset or site label for this specimen denotes: CD45RA-negative fraction. The DNA sequence follows: TGTGCCAGCAGCTCCGAATACACAGATACGCAGTATTTT. Translated, it gives CASSSEYTDTQYF. The reference TRBV11-1 and TRBJ2-3 proteins fill in what lies around the CDR3, so the full variable domain reads EAEVAQSPRYKITEKSQAVAFWCDPISGHATLYWYRQILGQGPELLVQFQDESVVDDSQLPKDRFSAERLKGVDSTLKIQPAELGDSAMYLCASSSEYTDTQYFGPGTRLTVL.